This entry describes one TCR beta chain. Its antigen target is currently unknown. The entry originates in a study of T cell clusters in autoimmune cytopenias (dated by TCRdb to about 2019). For the study in its entirety: Of the roughly 47 healthy donor controls, around 21 were female, and the group had a mean age of 56 years and a median age of about 60 years. A median TRB sequencing depth of approximately 50,000 reads per sample was reached, and a median of approximately 2,400 distinct TRB clonotypes per sample was obtained. TRB and IGH repertoires from peripheral blood were sequenced in autoimmune cytopenia patients at active disease and during treatment follow-up, with healthy, CLL and autoimmune hepatitis controls included alongside. The study was designed to test whether a disease-specific immune repertoire signature usable as a blood-based biomarker is carried by autoimmune cytopenia patients. Controls were roughly 26 age-matched healthy donors for primary cytopenia and more than 11 age-matched CLL patients for secondary cytopenia. Repertoires from autoimmune hepatitis patients were compared with those of about two dozen healthy donors matched for age and sex.

Spanning cysteine to phenylalanine, the CDR3 consists of 16 amino acids. There is no recorded DNA. Sequences MDHEN (CDR1) and SYDVKM (CDR2) are obtained from the germline V gene. Each sample's TRB amplification started from approximately 250 ng of peripheral blood genomic DNA, which corresponds to approximately 36,000 genome equivalents. Multiplex PCR with a touch-down protocol amplified TRB rearrangements, with the TRB-A and TRB-B primer pools combined in a single tube. Two consecutive PCR reactions with Phusion HS II polymerase added Illumina adapters and sample indices to the amplicons. The amplicons were purified from gel with the NucleoSpin Gel and PCR Clean-up kit, after which the amplicons were quantified by Qubit and checked for quality on an Agilent 2100 Bioanalyzer. Libraries were sequenced on an Illumina MiSeq using 600-cycle, single-indexed, paired-end runs. The study's processing was this. MiXCR version 2.1.12 with the default MiXCR reference library was used to align and assemble TRB reads. A clone was defined by each unique CDR3 nucleotide sequence, and the analysis included only productive sequences with two or more reads. Repertoire diversity was assessed by alpha-parameterized diversity profiles (alpha 0 to 5), including Shannon (alpha 1) and Simpson (alpha 2) indices, computed with an R script. Combinatorial TRB VJ usage was calculated with the tcR package and was compared between cohorts by principal component analysis performed with ade4. TCRbeta CDR3s were clustered with GLIPH on cohort pairs matched by age and read depth, and cluster frequencies were compared by Wilcoxon test. After the reads were reprocessed by TCRdb, one entry was made per CDR3 protein sequence, with no DNA. The authors' filters were not applied to this entry. The data table for this sample lists approximately 11,000 distinct CDR3 sequences. Of the sample, 3% to 3.5% is held by the ten largest clones.

General findings and caveats noted by the study authors: The T cell clusters were defined in silico only, and their functional role remained to be validated experimentally. The cluster-lack signature was not observed for secondary cytopenia versus CLL, as the signature was apparently masked by the dominant lymphoma-associated repertoire. TRB repertoire shifts, with less even repertoires in secondary cytopenia and CLL, mostly reflected lymphoma bias rather than autoimmunity. Compared with active autoimmune hepatitis patients, healthy donors had almost three times as many exclusive TRB clusters, a finding consistent with an autoimmunity-wide signature. GLIPH suggested that primary autoimmune cytopenia patients lacked physiological T cell clusters: 45 to 55 clusters were exclusive to healthy donors versus fewer than 20 exclusive to patients.

In addition, the sample was reused for a study of T cell repertoires in aging, cancer and after chemotherapy. Looking at the second paper: Six donor age groups were covered, ranging from 30 or younger up to 70 or older, and each group contained at least three individuals. TCR repertoires from healthy donor controls were recorded over periods of several months to years and showed clear clonal overlap between repeated samplings. In total, the full dataset held 8.9 million or so TCR reads. Compared with age-matched healthy donors, untreated patients with either hematological or solid cancers had significantly lower TCR diversity in the blood along with higher clonality. In healthy donors, the decline in TCR diversity with age was mainly due to loss of richness, whereas in cancer patients loss of evenness also played a role. In both cancer cohorts, median generation probability rose over the chemotherapy interval, which suggests that the repertoire was reconstituted through rebound thymic output. According to the authors, the repertoire data do not permit conclusions about immunological memory after chemotherapy. To examine immunoaging and T cell reconstitution after chemotherapy, the study profiled TCR beta repertoires in peripheral blood from healthy donors and cancer patients. Alongside around 97 healthy donors serving as a reference group, the cohort included some 220 cancer patients, of whom about 94 had hematological cancers and 124 had solid cancers. MiXCR versions 2.12 and 3.0.5 were used to process the TRB sequences. Repertoire metrics included Shannon diversity, evenness, clonality (one minus evenness), and alpha-parameterized diversity profiles from alpha 0 to 5. The IGoR algorithm was used to compute generation probabilities of clones in paired pre- and post-chemotherapy samples.

This TCR derives from a human donor in good health. The chain joins TRBV28 to TRBJ2-5; TCRdb indicates TRBD1, and absent DNA this call remains unverified. Sequencing was performed on peripheral blood. The CDR3 protein is CASRRRRRGPRETQYF.